The source of this T cell receptor beta chain is a study of T cell repertoires in cytomegalovirus infection. About the research overall: The authors used CMV epitopes that were HLA-C-restricted (recently identified) and HLA-B-restricted (well studied). Signatures in public TCR beta sequences pointed to both CMV infection and matching HLA type.

The V gene's germline CDR1 is SGHDN and CDR2 FVKESK. This CDR3 region has 13 residues. V was pared by 4 bases and J by 7 bases, with 2 bases of the junction left unmatched. Whole-study findings and limits: HLA-C-restricted CMV clonotypes gave the most frequent clonotype in two of eight donors. Individuals carrying CMV plus the relevant HLA were identified by cumulative frequency of public TCR beta families.

Using its own MiXCR run on the reads, TCRdb lists one record per CDR3 protein. In the table there are about 740,000 distinct CDR3 sequences, roughly 33% of which are singletons. For this clonotype: Its specificity is unknown.

The V gene is TRBV14, the J gene TRBJ2-1; 9 nucleotides line up with TRBD1. Sequences were derived from cultured PBMCs, sampled from culture after CMV antigen stimulation. This TCR was recovered from a human donor in good health (CMV status not recorded). Some clones in this sample may be carry-over from other donors' samples. The CDR3 DNA reads TGTGCCAGCAGCCGACAGGGGGAAAATGAGCAGTTCTTC. Translation: CASSRQGENEQFF.